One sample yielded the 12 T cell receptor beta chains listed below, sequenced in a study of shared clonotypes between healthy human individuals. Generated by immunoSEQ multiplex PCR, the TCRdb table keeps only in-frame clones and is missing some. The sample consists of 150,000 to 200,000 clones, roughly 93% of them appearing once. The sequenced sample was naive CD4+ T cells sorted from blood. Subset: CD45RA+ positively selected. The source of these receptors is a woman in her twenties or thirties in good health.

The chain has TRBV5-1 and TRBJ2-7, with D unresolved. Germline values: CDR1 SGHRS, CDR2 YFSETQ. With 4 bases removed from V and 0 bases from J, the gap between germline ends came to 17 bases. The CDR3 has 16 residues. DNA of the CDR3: TGCGCCAGCAGCACCCTAGGCAGAGATAGCTCCTACGAGCAGTACTTC. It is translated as CASSTLGRDSSYEQYF.

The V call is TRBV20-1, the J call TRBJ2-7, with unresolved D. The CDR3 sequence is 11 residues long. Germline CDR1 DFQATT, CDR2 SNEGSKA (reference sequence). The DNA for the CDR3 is TGCAGCACACGAGTCCTCTACGAGCAGTACTTC. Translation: CSTRVLYEQYF.

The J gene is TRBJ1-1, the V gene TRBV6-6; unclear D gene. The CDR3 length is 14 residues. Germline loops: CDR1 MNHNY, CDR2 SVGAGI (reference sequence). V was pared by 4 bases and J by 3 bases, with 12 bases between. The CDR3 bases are TGTGCCAGCAGTTCAACACAAGCTGACACTGAAGCTTTCTTT. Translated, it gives CASSSTQADTEAFF.

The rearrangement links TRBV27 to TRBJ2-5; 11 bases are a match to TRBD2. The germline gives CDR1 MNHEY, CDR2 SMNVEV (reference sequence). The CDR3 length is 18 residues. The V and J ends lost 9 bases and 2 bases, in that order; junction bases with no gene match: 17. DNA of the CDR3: TGTGCCAGTGGACCTAAGCCGGGACTAGCGGACACACAAGAGACCCAGTACTTC. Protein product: CASGPKPGLADTQETQYF.

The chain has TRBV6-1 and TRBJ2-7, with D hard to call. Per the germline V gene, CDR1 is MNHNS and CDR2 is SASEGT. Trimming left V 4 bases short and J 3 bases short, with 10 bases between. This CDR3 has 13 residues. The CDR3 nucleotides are TGTGCCAGCAGTGGTGGCCCAAGCTACGAGCAGTACTTC. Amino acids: CASSGGPSYEQYF.

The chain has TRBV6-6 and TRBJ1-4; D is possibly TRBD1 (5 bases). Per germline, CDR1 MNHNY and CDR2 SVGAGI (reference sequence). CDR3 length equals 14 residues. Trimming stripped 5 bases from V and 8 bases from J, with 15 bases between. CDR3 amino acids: CASSTQGLVEKLFF. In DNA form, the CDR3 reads TGTGCCAGCAGTACCCAGGGTCTAGTCGAAAAACTGTTTTTT.

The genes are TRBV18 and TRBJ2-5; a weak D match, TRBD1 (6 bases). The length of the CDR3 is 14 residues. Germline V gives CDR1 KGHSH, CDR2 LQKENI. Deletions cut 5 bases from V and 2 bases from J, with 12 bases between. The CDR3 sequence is CASSATGVQETQYF. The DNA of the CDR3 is TGTGCCAGCTCAGCGACAGGAGTTCAAGAGACCCAGTACTTC.

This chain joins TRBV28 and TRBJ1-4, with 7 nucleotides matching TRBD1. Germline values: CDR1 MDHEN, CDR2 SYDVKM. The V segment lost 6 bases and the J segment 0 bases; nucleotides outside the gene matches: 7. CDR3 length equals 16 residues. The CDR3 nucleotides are TGTGCCAGCAGGACAGGGTTTGGCACAACTAATGAAAAACTGTTTTTT. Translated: CASRTGFGTTNEKLFF.

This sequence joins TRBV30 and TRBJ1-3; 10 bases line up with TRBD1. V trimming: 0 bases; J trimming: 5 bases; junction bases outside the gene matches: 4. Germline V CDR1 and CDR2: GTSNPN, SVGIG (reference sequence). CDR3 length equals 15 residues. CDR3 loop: CAWSVRDRGRNTIYF. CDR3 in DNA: TGTGCCTGGAGTGTAAGGGACAGGGGTAGAAACACCATATATTTT.

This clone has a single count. CDR3: CASRRSGRRTDTQYF. The CDR3 region has the DNA TGTGCCAGCAGACGCAGCGGGAGAAGAACAGATACGCAGTATTTT. The chain employs TRBV6-5 and TRBJ2-3; 8 nucleotides agree with TRBD2. Germline loops: CDR1 MNHEY, CDR2 SVGAGI. The junction had 8 bases not matched to a gene; V was cut back by 6 bases and J by 3 bases. The CDR3 length is 15 residues.

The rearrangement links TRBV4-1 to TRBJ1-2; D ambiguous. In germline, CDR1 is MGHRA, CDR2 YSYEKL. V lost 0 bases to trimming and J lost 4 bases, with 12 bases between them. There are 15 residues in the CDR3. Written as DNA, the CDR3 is TGCGCCAGCAGCCAAGACGGCAGGCGCCCCTATGGCTACACCTTC. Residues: CASSQDGRRPYGYTF.

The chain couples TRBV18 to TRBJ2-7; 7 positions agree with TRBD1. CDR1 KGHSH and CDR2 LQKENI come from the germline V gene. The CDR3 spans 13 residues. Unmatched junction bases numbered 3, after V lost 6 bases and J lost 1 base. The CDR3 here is CASSPGQSYEQYF. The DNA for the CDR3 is TGTGCCAGCTCCCCGGGACAGTCCTACGAGCAGTACTTC.